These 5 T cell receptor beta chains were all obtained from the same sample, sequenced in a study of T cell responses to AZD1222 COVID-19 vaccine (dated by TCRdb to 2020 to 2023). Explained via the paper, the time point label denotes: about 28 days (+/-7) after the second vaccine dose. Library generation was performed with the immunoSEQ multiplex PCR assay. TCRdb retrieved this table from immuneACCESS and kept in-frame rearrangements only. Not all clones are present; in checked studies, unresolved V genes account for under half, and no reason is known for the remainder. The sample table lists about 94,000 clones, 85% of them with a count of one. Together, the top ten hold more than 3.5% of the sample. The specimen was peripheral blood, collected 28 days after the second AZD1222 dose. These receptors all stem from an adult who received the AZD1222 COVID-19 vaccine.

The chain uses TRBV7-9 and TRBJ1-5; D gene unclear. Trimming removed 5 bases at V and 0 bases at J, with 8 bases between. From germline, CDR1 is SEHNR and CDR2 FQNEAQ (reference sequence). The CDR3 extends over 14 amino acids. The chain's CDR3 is CASSADYSNQPQHF. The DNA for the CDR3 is TGTGCCAGCAGCGCAGATTATAGCAATCAGCCCCAGCATTTT. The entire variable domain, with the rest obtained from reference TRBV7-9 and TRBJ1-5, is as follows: DTGVSQNPRHKITKRGQNVTFRCDPISEHNRLYWYRQTLGQGPEFLTYFQNEAQLEKSRLLSDRFSAERPKGSFSTLEIQRTEQGDSAMYLCASSADYSNQPQHFGDGTRLSIL.

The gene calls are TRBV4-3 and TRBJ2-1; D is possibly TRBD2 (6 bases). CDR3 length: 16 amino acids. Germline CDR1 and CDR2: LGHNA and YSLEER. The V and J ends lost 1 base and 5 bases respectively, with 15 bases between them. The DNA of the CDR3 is TGCGCCAGCAGCCAAGCGCCTGGCGGAGGGGACAATGAGCAGTTCTTC. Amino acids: CASSQAPGGGDNEQFF.

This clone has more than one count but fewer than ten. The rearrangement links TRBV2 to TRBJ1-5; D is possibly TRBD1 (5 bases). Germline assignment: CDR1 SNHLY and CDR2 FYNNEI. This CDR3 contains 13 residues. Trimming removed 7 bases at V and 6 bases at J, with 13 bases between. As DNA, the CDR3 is TGTGCCAGCAAATGGGGGGTAGGTCAGCCCCAGCATTTT. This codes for CASKWGVGQPQHF.

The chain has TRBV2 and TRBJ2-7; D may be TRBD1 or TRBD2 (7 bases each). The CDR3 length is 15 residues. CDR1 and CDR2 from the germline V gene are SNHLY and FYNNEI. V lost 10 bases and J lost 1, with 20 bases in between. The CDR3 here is CATSRGGALSYEQYF. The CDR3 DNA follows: TGTGCCACCAGCAGGGGGGGGGCTTTGTCCTACGAGCAGTACTTC. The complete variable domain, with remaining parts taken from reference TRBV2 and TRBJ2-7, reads EPEVTQTPSHQVTQMGQEVILRCVPISNHLYFYWYRQILGQKVEFLVSFYNNEISEKSEIFDDQFSVERPDGSNFTLKIRSTKLEDSAMYFCATSRGGALSYEQYFGPGTRLTVT.

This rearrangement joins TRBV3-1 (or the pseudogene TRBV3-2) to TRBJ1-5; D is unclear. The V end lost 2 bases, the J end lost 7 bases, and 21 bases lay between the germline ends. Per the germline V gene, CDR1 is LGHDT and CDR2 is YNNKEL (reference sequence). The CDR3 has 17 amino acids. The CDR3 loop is CASSQLTVRLPLQPQHF. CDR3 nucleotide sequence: TGTGCCAGCAGCCAACTAACCGTTCGGTTACCTTTGCAGCCCCAGCATTTT.